This TCR beta chain stems from a study of shared clonotypes between healthy human individuals. Whole-study results and caveats: Generation probabilities of non-shared clonotypes were lower (relative to those shared by all four donors). Shared across four donors were 5% to 6% of the naive CD4 clonotypes.

The assay ran at deep level. Using immunoSEQ multiplex PCR, the repertoire was profiled, and TCRdb retains in-frame clones only, with some absent. This table has roughly 1.4 million clones, less than 99% appearing once. On this clone: Its cognate antigen is unknown.

Germline loops: CDR1 ENHRY, CDR2 SYGVKD. The V end lost 0 bases, the J end lost 8 bases, and 13 bases lay between the germline ends. This CDR3 has 14 amino acids. The receptor comes from a man under 40 in good health. The chain uses TRBV10-3 and TRBJ1-2; unclear D gene. Sequencing input: naive CD4+ T cells sorted from blood. Sample subset: CD45RA+ positively selected. CDR3 sequence (DNA): TGTGCCATCAGTGAGTCCGGGAGGGTGGAAGGCTACACCTTC. Translating it yields CAISESGRVEGYTF.